This T cell receptor beta chain originates from a study of OX40 agonist ivuxolimab in advanced cancers. Here immunoSEQ multiplex PCR was the method, and the copy in TCRdb shows in-frame clones only, minus some. There are about 50,000 clones in the sample; over 70% occur only once, and about 3.9% lies in the top ten. Sequences were derived from CD4+ or CD8+ T cells sorted from blood, sampled in a trial of the OX40 agonist ivuxolimab. The receptor was isolated from an adult with an advanced solid tumor such as melanoma, head and neck, liver or kidney cancer.

This CDR3 is CASSKTGKGNQPQHF. CDR3 coding DNA: TGTGCCAGCAGCAAGACAGGGAAGGGGAACCAGCCCCAGCATTTT. The rearrangement joins TRBV2 to TRBJ1-5, with TRBD1 matching over 7 bases. The CDR3 spans 15 residues. Germline CDR1 and CDR2: SNHLY and FYNNEI. With V trimmed by 6 bases and J by 7 bases, 12 bases remained unmatched.